The T cell receptor (beta chain) described here comes from a study of regulatory T cells in long-lasting Graves disease. Arm-PCR of CDR3 regions and iRepertoire HTBI primers were used to build TCR beta libraries. MiXCR, run by TCRdb on the multiplex PCR reads, gives a single entry per CDR3 protein. The sample consists of around 400,000 distinct CDR3 sequences, under 25% of them appearing once. Time point in this sample: persistent/refractory GD, antithyroid drugs over 5 years with positive TRAb. PBMC-extracted RNA yielded the TCR library. It was by American Thyroid Association guidelines that Graves' disease was diagnosed. Study results and limitations: The study found persistent patients shared more public clonotypes (over 2,500) than new patients (over 900). Those with persistent Graves' had less TCR diversity than newly diagnosed patients.

Worth noting for this clonotype: Its antigen is not identified.

V was pared by 5 bases and J by 4 bases, with 3 bases of the junction left unmatched. The CDR3 totals 14 residues. Per germline, CDR1 SGHTA and CDR2 FQGNSA. The receptor's source is a female donor with Graves disease. The V call is TRBV7-2, the J call TRBJ2-2, with 8 bases fitting TRBD2. Sequencing used peripheral blood mononuclear cells (PBMCs), obtained when the disease was refractory, from a patient treated with antithyroid drugs. Here the CDR3 DNA reads TGTGCCAGCAGCATCAGCGGGAGCACCGGGGAGCTGTTTTTT. The encoded protein is CASSISGSTGELFF. Combining the CDR3 with reference TRBV7-2 and TRBJ2-2 gives the whole variable domain GAGVSQSPSNKVTEKGKDVELRCDPISGHTALYWYRQSLGQGLEFLIYFQGNSAPDKSGLPSDRFSAERTGGSVSTLTIQRTQQEDSAVYLCASSISGSTGELFFGEGSRLTVL.